A single sample is the source of the 6 T cell receptor beta chains below, sequenced in a study of CD8 T cells in Susac syndrome. An amount of RNA that ranged from roughly 0.5 to 1 ug was reverse transcribed with random hexamers. TCRdb ran MiXCR on the immunoSEQ multiplex PCR reads and lists one entry per CDR3 protein. Of 400,000 or so distinct CDR3 sequences listed, 75% to 90% were seen once; the top ten hold roughly 0.11%. The source material was CD8+ T cells from PBMCs. All receptors derive from a human donor with multiple sclerosis.

The chain links TRBV5-4 to TRBJ2-1; 10 bases are shared with TRBD2. The CDR3 extends over 17 amino acids. Germline assignment: CDR1 SGHNT and CDR2 YYREEE (reference sequence). Trimming took 3 bases from V and 8 from J; bases not matched to a gene: 14. CDR3 coding DNA: TGTGCCAGCAGCTCCCCTTTCGGAGCGGGAGGGGAGTATGAGCAGTTCTTC. Protein product: CASSSPFGAGGEYEQFF.

The sample holds one count of this clonotype. The chain links TRBV19 to TRBJ2-1, with D unclear. Between the trimmed V and J ends, which lost 3 bases and 8 bases, there was a span of 8 bases. The germline CDR1 and CDR2 sequences are LNHDA and SQIVND (reference sequence). The CDR3 extends over 12 amino acids. The CDR3 loop is CASSISGHEQFF. Written as DNA, the CDR3 is TGTGCCAGTAGTATTAGTGGGCATGAGCAGTTCTTC.

The chain carries TRBV7-9 and TRBJ2-7, with 8 bases aligning to TRBD2. The CDR3 has 15 residues. Germline V gene data show CDR1 as SEHNR and CDR2 as FQNEAQ (reference sequence). The V segment lost 4 bases and the J segment 6 bases; nucleotides outside the gene matches: 11. CDR3 sequence (DNA): TGTGCCAGCAGCTCTCCCAGCGGGAGTCTCGGCGAGCAGTACTTC. Translated: CASSSPSGSLGEQYF.

This clonotype was found once. This chain links TRBV7-9 with TRBJ2-1; D may be TRBD2 (6 bases). The CDR3 loop spans 14 amino acids. Germline assignment: CDR1 SEHNR and CDR2 FQNEAQ (reference sequence). The V end was cut by 4 bases, the J end by 6 bases, with 13 bases between. The CDR3 reads CASSWAGTPNEQFF. The CDR3 bases are TGTGCCAGCAGCTGGGCCGGGACTCCCAATGAGCAGTTCTTC.

V gene TRBV9 combines with J gene TRBJ2-1, with D unresolved. V was shortened by 4 bases and J by 4 bases, with 9 bases between the two germline ends. CDR1 and CDR2 from the germline V gene are SGDLS and YYNGEE. The CDR3 is 13 residues long. CDR3 amino acids: CASSPLWYNEQFF. The CDR3 DNA reads TGTGCCAGCAGCCCCCTCTGGTACAATGAGCAGTTCTTC.

V gene TRBV16 combines with J gene TRBJ1-2; D remains unclear. The CDR3 has 12 residues. Germline CDR1 and CDR2: KGHSY and FQNENV. Trimming cost V 2 bases and J 4 bases, with 5 bases left between them. For the CDR3, the DNA is TGTGCCAGCAGCCAAGATATCTATGGCTACACCTTC. Protein: CASSQDIYGYTF.